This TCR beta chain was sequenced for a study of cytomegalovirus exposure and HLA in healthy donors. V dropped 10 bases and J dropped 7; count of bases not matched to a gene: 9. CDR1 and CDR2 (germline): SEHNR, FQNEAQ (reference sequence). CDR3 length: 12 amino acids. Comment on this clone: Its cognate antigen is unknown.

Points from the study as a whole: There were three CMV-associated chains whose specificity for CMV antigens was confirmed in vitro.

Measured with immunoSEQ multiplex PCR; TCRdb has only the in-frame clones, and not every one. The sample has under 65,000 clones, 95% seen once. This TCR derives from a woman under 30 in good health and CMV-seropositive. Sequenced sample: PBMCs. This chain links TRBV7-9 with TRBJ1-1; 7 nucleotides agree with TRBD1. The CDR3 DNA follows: TGTGCCAAAAAAACAGGGGCCGATGAAGCTTTCTTT. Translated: CAKKTGADEAFF.